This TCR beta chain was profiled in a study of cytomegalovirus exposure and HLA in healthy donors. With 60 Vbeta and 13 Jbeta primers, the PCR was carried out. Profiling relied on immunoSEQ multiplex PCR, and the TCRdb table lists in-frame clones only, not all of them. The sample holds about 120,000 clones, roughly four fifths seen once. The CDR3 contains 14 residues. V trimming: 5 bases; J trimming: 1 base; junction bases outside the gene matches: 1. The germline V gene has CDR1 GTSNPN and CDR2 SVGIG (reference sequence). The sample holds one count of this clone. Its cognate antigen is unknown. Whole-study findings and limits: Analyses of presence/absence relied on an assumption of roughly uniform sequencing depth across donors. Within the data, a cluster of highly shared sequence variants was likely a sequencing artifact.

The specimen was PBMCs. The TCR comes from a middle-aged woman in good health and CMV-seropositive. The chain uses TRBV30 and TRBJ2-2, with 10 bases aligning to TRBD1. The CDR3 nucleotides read TGTGCCTGGGGGACAGGGGTGAACACCGGGGAGCTGTTTTTT. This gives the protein CAWGTGVNTGELFF.